This T cell receptor (beta chain) derives from a study of radiotherapy plus CTLA-4 blockade in lung cancer. Overall study: Objective responses emerged in roughly a sixth of patients, and around 30% attained disease control.

Data came from immunoSEQ multiplex PCR; TCRdb stores just in-frame clones and leaves some out. The repertoire holds roughly 88,000 clones, with 83% as singletons. Whole-study findings and limits: Blood TCR clones of tumor origin expanded after radiotherapy plus ipilimumab. Reportedly, early blood T cell clone dynamics best predicted response, with interferon-beta.

Ipilimumab CTLA-4 blockade and focal radiation were given to patients with chemo-refractory metastatic non-small-cell lung cancer. V was pared by 1 base and J by 2 bases, with 9 bases between. Germline V CDR1 and CDR2: SEHNR, FQNEAQ (reference sequence). The CDR3 spans 15 residues. Worth noting for this clone: Its target is not known.

The TCR sequence derives from a human donor with non-small cell lung cancer who had stable disease on radiotherapy plus ipilimumab. Specimen: peripheral blood, collected from a patient treated with radiotherapy plus ipilimumab. V and J are TRBV7-9 and TRBJ2-1; a weak D match, TRBD2 (6 bases). CDR3 DNA: TGTGCCAGCAGCTTAGGAGCGGGTACCTACAATGAGCAGTTCTTC. It yields the protein CASSLGAGTYNEQFF.